These 14 T cell receptor beta chains were all obtained from the same sample, sequenced in a study of graft-versus-host responses after intestinal transplantation. Intraepithelial and lamina propria lymphocytes were freed from processed graft tissue. Data came from immunoSEQ multiplex PCR; TCRdb stores just in-frame clones and leaves some out. In the table there are some 15,000 clones, 65% to 90% of which are singletons. Sequenced here: ileum tissue, sampled 17 days after transplant. The source is a human patient who received an intestinal transplant, so some T cells may come from the graft donor.

This clone has just one count. This sequence joins TRBV7-8 and TRBJ2-1; 7 bases fit TRBD2. V lost 3 bases, J lost 2 bases, and 7 bases stayed unmatched. From germline, CDR1 is SGHVS and CDR2 FQNEAQ. CDR3 length equals 16 residues. CDR3 in amino acids: CASSFPLAETYNEQFF. The CDR3 DNA is TGTGCCAGCAGCTTCCCGCTAGCGGAAACCTACAATGAGCAGTTCTTC. Full variable domain (outside the CDR3, taken from reference TRBV7-8 and TRBJ2-1): GAGVSQSPRYKVAKRGQDVALRCDPISGHVSLFWYQQALGQGPEFLTYFQNEAQLDKSGLPSDRFFAERPEGSVSTLKIQRTQQEDSAVYLCASSFPLAETYNEQFFGPGTRLTVL.

This clone was found a few times. The J gene is TRBJ1-5, the V gene TRBV5-1, with 7 bases matching TRBD1. Per the germline V gene, CDR1 is SGHRS and CDR2 is YFSETQ. With 4 bases clipped from V and 2 bases from J, the junction kept 6 bases outside the gene matches. The CDR3 consists of 15 residues. DNA of the CDR3: TGCGCCAGCAGCCCCTCAGGGGGTGGCAATCAGCCCCAGCATTTT. Its protein is CASSPSGGGNQPQHF.

The J gene is TRBJ2-7, the V gene TRBV15; 11 bases are shared with TRBD2. Germline V gene sequence: CDR1 LNHNV, CDR2 YYDKDF (reference sequence). CDR3 length: 15 residues. Germline trimming cut 2 bases from V and 3 bases from J; bases unmatched to any gene: 3. The DNA for the CDR3 is TGTGCCACCAGCAGACGGGGGACTAGCGGCTACGAGCAGTACTTC. As protein: CATSRRGTSGYEQYF.

V and J are TRBV6-1 and TRBJ1-1; a possible D gene is TRBD1 (6 bases). The germline gives CDR1 MNHNS, CDR2 SASEGT. CDR3 size: 14 residues. The V gene lost 7 bases and the J gene lost 1 base, with 13 bases spanning the gap. As DNA, the CDR3 is TGTGCCAGCACGGCCCAGGGACAGAACACTGAAGCTTTCTTT. Translation: CASTAQGQNTEAFF.

The chain links TRBV6-5 to TRBJ1-2, with 10 bases that match TRBD1. Germline V lookup: CDR1 MNHEY, CDR2 SVGAGI. The junction had 2 bases not matched to a gene; V was cut back by 6 bases and J by 4 bases. This CDR3 region has 13 residues. In DNA, the CDR3 is TGTGCCAGCAGGAGACAGGGGGCCTATGGCTACACCTTC. Residues: CASRRQGAYGYTF.

The genes are TRBV2 and TRBJ2-7; D gene ambiguous. The CDR3 runs 14 residues. CDR1 is SNHLY and CDR2 is FYNNEI in the germline V gene. V dropped 6 bases and J dropped 0 bases, with 12 bases sitting between them. CDR3 sequence reads: CASRDSRPSYEQYF. The CDR3 DNA sequence: TGTGCCAGCAGGGATAGTAGGCCCTCCTACGAGCAGTACTTC.

The V gene is TRBV5-1, the J gene TRBJ2-1; maybe TRBD1 (5 bases). Germline V CDR1 and CDR2: SGHRS, YFSETQ. V was trimmed by 0 bases and J by 10 bases, leaving 11 bases between them. The CDR3 runs to 13 residues. CDR3: CASSLGTTAEQFF. CDR3 sequence (DNA): TGCGCCAGCAGCTTGGGGACGACAGCCGAGCAGTTCTTC.

This chain joins TRBV6-1 and TRBJ1-1; D is ambiguous. Deletions cut 2 bases from V and 11 bases from J, with 9 bases between. This CDR3 region has 11 residues. CDR1 and CDR2 (germline): MNHNS, SASEGT. The CDR3: CASSEMFGAFF. CDR3 nucleotides: TGTGCCAGCAGTGAAATGTTTGGGGCTTTCTTT.

The chain recombines TRBV7-3 with TRBJ2-7; unclear D gene. With 1 base removed from V and 0 bases from J, the gap between germline ends came to 7 bases. From germline, CDR1 is SGHTA and CDR2 FQGTGA. This CDR3 is 14 amino acids long. The CDR3 region has the DNA TGTGCCAGCAGCTTAAACAACAACTCCTACGAGCAGTACTTC. Translating it yields CASSLNNNSYEQYF. Supplemented by reference TRBV7-3 and TRBJ2-7, the full variable domain reads GAGVSQTPSNKVTEKGKYVELRCDPISGHTALYWYRQSLGQGPEFLIYFQGTGAADDSGLPNDRFFAVRPEGSVSTLKIQRTERGDSAVYLCASSLNNNSYEQYFGPGTRLTVT.

The chain combines TRBV18 with TRBJ2-1; perhaps D is TRBD1 or TRBD2 (5 bases each). This CDR3 is 16 amino acids long. V dropped 6 bases and J dropped 6 bases, with 21 bases sitting between them. Germline lookup yields CDR1 KGHSH and CDR2 LQKENI. This CDR3 reads CASSREGPDSGNEQFF. CDR3 sequence (DNA): TGTGCCAGCTCCCGCGAGGGGCCCGATTCCGGCAATGAGCAGTTCTTC.

The gene calls are TRBV4-3 and TRBJ1-1; TRBD1 agrees at 7 bases. The CDR3 covers 13 residues. With 6 bases clipped from V and 2 bases from J, the junction kept 3 bases outside the gene matches. The germline CDR1 and CDR2 sequences are LGHNA and YSLEER. CDR3 coding DNA: TGCGCCAGCAGTCCAGGGGGAAACACTGAAGCTTTCTTT. Amino acids: CASSPGGNTEAFF.

This chain connects TRBV18 to TRBJ1-4, with D perhaps TRBD1 (5 bases). There are 16 residues in the CDR3. CDR1 and CDR2 (germline): KGHSH, LQKENI. V was clipped by 3 bases and J by 0 bases, with 11 bases between them. The CDR3 sequence: CASSPGRAATNEKLFF. In DNA form, the CDR3 reads TGTGCCAGCTCACCGGGCAGGGCTGCAACTAATGAAAAACTGTTTTTT.

This chain connects TRBV28 to TRBJ1-1; D remains unclear. The germline gives CDR1 MDHEN, CDR2 SYDVKM. The CDR3 runs 13 residues. The V gene lost 6 bases and the J gene lost 7 bases, with 15 bases spanning the gap. The CDR3 nucleotides are TGTGCCAGCAGAACGAACCGCCGGGGTGAAGCTTTCTTT. Its protein is CASRTNRRGEAFF.

The rearrangement uses TRBV7-2 and TRBJ2-1; 9 bases line up with TRBD1. Per the germline V gene, CDR1 is SGHTA and CDR2 is FQGNSA. V dropped 4 bases and J dropped 8; count of bases not matched to a gene: 12. There are 16 residues in the CDR3. The CDR3 sequence is CASSYRWDRVHDEQFF. The CDR3 DNA reads as TGTGCCAGCAGCTATCGTTGGGACAGGGTTCACGATGAGCAGTTCTTC.